The rows below give T cell receptor beta chains drawn from one sample of a study of T cells after posttransplantation cyclophosphamide. Method: immunoSEQ multiplex PCR; TCRdb's copy keeps in-frame clones and lacks some. The sample carries about 19,000 clones, about nine tenths recorded once. The specimen was PBMCs, collected after allogeneic stem cell transplant with posttransplant cyclophosphamide. The receptor set was obtained from a female patient aged 40-49 years who received an allogeneic stem cell transplant from a related donor, was CMV-positive, and had no GVHD. Some T cells could come from the graft donor. Both conserved end residues are part of each CDR3. The D gene is left open where the match is weak.

CDR3 protein: CAWSVRGWTYEQYF; V gene: TRBV30; D gene: .
CDR3 protein: CASSQVWDREAYGYTF; V gene: TRBV4-1; D gene: TRBD1
CDR3 protein: CASSIGGTRKETQYF; V gene: TRBV19; D gene: .
CDR3 protein: CASNQWGPGITSYEQYF; V gene: TRBV28; D gene: .
CDR3 protein: CASSAAYEQYF; V gene: TRBV5-1; D gene: .
CDR3 protein: CASSQAGREENTIYF; V gene: TRBV14; D gene: .
CDR3 protein: CASSLGMGLADEQYF; V gene: TRBV7-2; D gene: TRBD2
CDR3 protein: CASQREFSTDTQYF; V gene: TRBV12-5; D gene: TRBD2
CDR3 protein: CASSQKGREKYF; V gene: TRBV23-1; D gene: .
CDR3 protein: CASKAGFSYEQYF; V gene: TRBV7-2; D gene: .
CDR3 protein: CASSLAGRGAGVKPQHF; V gene: TRBV7-8; D gene: .
CDR3 protein: CASSPGRGDEQYF; V gene: TRBV11-3; D gene: .
CDR3 protein: CASSPRLAGLSYEQYF; V gene: TRBV9; D gene: TRBD2
CDR3 protein: CASSGRTALNTEAFF; V gene: TRBV7-8; D gene: .
CDR3 protein: CASSYGQDTDTQYF; V gene: TRBV6-6; D gene: TRBD1
CDR3 protein: CASSPGTGGSNTGELFF; V gene: TRBV27; D gene: TRBD1
CDR3 protein: CASSVGDNEQFF; V gene: TRBV6-9; D gene: .
CDR3 protein: CASSDPTGGRVDTQYF; V gene: TRBV25-1; D gene: TRBD1
CDR3 protein: CASSYGAGLTGELFF; V gene: TRBV6-5; D gene: .
CDR3 protein: CASSRVAGRIDTQYF; V gene: TRBV2; D gene: TRBD2
CDR3 protein: CASSRRAGVEQETQYF; V gene: TRBV7-9; D gene: .
CDR3 protein: CASSGVETQYF; V gene: TRBV6-6; D gene: .
CDR3 protein: CASSLAGTTNTGELFF; V gene: TRBV7-8; D gene: .
CDR3 protein: CASSLRGGWVNEQFF; V gene: TRBV5-6; D gene: TRBD2
CDR3 protein: CASRGEGSNTEAFF; V gene: TRBV9; D gene: .
CDR3 protein: CASSLGVIPGELFF; V gene: TRBV7-6; D gene: .
CDR3 protein: CASSFLLAATYNEQFF; V gene: TRBV28; D gene: TRBD2
CDR3 protein: CASSLGTSGSYEQYF; V gene: TRBV28; D gene: TRBD2
CDR3 protein: CASSAATGLTYEQYF; V gene: TRBV7-8; D gene: .
CDR3 protein: CASSLIGDTQYF; V gene: TRBV28; D gene: .
CDR3 protein: CASSTGLISTDTQYF; V gene: TRBV7-9; D gene: .
CDR3 protein: CAISGNSGRSYEQYF; V gene: TRBV10-3; D gene: TRBD2
CDR3 protein: CAISSGTSGFPYQETQYF; V gene: TRBV10-3; D gene: TRBD2
CDR3 protein: CASSLVAGQGGRYEQYF; V gene: TRBV28; D gene: TRBD1
CDR3 protein: CASSLWGLAGGPNTGELFF; V gene: TRBV7-2; D gene: TRBD2
CDR3 protein: CASSPRLADNEQFF; V gene: TRBV11-2; D gene: TRBD2
CDR3 protein: CASSPRDRPYEQYF; V gene: TRBV9; D gene: TRBD1
CDR3 protein: CASSPPSVSRYNEQFF; V gene: TRBV18; D gene: .
CDR3 protein: CASSDRVYEAFF; V gene: TRBV27; D gene: .
CDR3 protein: CASTDRWDNEQFF; V gene: TRBV25-1; D gene: .
CDR3 protein: CASSLKQGVGEQFF; V gene: TRBV7-7; D gene: TRBD1
CDR3 protein: CASSLLQGARWTEAFF; V gene: TRBV28; D gene: TRBD1
CDR3 protein: CASSIYESSYNEQFF; V gene: TRBV19; D gene: .
CDR3 protein: CASSPRTGYEQYF; V gene: TRBV5-4; D gene: .
CDR3 protein: CASSQEGATISYGYTF; V gene: TRBV14; D gene: .
CDR3 protein: CASSSSSYQPQHF; V gene: TRBV28; D gene: .
CDR3 protein: CASTTGYGYTF; V gene: TRBV28; D gene: .
CDR3 protein: CASSLPGQTSWGNYNEQFF; V gene: TRBV7-2; D gene: TRBD1
CDR3 protein: CASSRERVDQPQHF; V gene: TRBV28; D gene: .
CDR3 protein: CASSLARVNTGELFF; V gene: TRBV5-1; D gene: .
CDR3 protein: CASTSFLGGTGELFF; V gene: TRBV7-2; D gene: .
CDR3 protein: CASSLPGLGPYNEQFF; V gene: TRBV4-2; D gene: TRBD2
CDR3 protein: CAWRKNQGFSYEQYF; V gene: TRBV30; D gene: .
CDR3 protein: CASSPGLGSYNEQFF; V gene: TRBV11-2; D gene: TRBD2